The 23 T cell receptor beta chains given below trace back to one sample, sequenced in a study of T cell responses to AZD1222 COVID-19 vaccine. Data came from immunoSEQ multiplex PCR; TCRdb stores just in-frame clones and leaves some out. The table has 150,000 to 200,000 clones, 85% to 90% seen once. The material sequenced was peripheral blood, taken on day 0 of AZD1222 vaccination. The receptors were gathered from an adult in good health.

The CDR3 sequence is CASSWGQVGYNEQFF. In nucleotides, the CDR3 is TGTGCCAGTAGTTGGGGGCAAGTAGGTTACAATGAGCAGTTCTTC. The chain links TRBV19 to TRBJ2-1; D perhaps matches TRBD1 (6 bases). This CDR3 contains 15 residues. Germline-derived CDR1 and CDR2 are LNHDA and SQIVND (reference sequence). Trimming shortened V by 5 bases and J by 4 bases, and 15 bases separated the two germline ends.

The CDR3 sequence: CASSYIGGETEAFF. Written as DNA, the CDR3 is TGCGCCAGCAGCTATATAGGGGGAGAAACTGAAGCTTTCTTT. This rearrangement joins TRBV5-1 to TRBJ1-1; a weak D match, TRBD1 (6 bases). V was clipped by 3 bases and J by 5 bases, with 14 bases between them. CDR3 length equals 14 residues. Germline assignment: CDR1 SGHRS and CDR2 YFSETQ.

The chain links TRBV20-1 to TRBJ1-1; D is undetermined. V was clipped by 1 base and J by 11 bases, with 11 bases between them. The V gene's germline CDR1 is DFQATT and CDR2 SNEGSKA (reference sequence). This CDR3 is built from 11 residues. The CDR3 DNA follows: TGCAGTGCTAGAGCCTATACCGACGCTTTCTTT. Protein sequence: CSARAYTDAFF.

This rearrangement joins TRBV6-5 to TRBJ1-1; 9 nucleotides line up with TRBD1. The CDR3 is 14 residues long. Germline V gene data show CDR1 as MNHEY and CDR2 as SVGAGI. V was pared by 6 bases and J by 4 bases, with 6 bases of the junction left unmatched. DNA of the CDR3: TGTGCCAGCAGACAACAGGGGGCCGCCACTGAAGCTTTCTTT. Translating gives CASRQQGAATEAFF.

The chain combines TRBV3-1 (or the pseudogene TRBV3-2) with TRBJ1-3; tentative D call: TRBD1 (6 bases). V lost 3 bases to trimming and J lost 0 bases, with 12 bases between them. Germline CDR1 LGHDT, CDR2 YNNKEL (reference sequence). The CDR3 extends over 16 amino acids. CDR3 DNA: TGTGCCAGCAGCCAGCCTGACAGGCCCTCTGGAAACACCATATATTTT. Protein sequence: CASSQPDRPSGNTIYF.

The chain links TRBV4-3 to TRBJ1-1; no reliable D call. CDR3 length: 13 residues. The ends were cut back, 1 base at V and 0 bases at J, with 3 bases in the middle. Germline V gene lookup returns CDR1 LGHNA and CDR2 YSLEER. Here the CDR3 reads CASSQVVNTEAFF. The CDR3 region has the DNA TGCGCCAGCAGCCAAGTGGTGAACACTGAAGCTTTCTTT.

The chain recombines TRBV6-5 with TRBJ2-1; the match to TRBD1 covers 9 bases. This CDR3 has 14 amino acids. Unmatched junction bases numbered 3, after V lost 6 bases and J lost 3 bases. Germline V gene sequence: CDR1 MNHEY, CDR2 SVGAGI. DNA of the CDR3: TGTGCCAGCAGGACGGACAGGGGCTACAATGAGCAGTTCTTC. Its translation is CASRTDRGYNEQFF.

The chain joins TRBV27 to TRBJ2-4, with D perhaps TRBD2 (5 bases). The CDR3 runs 14 residues. V dropped 6 bases and J dropped 4 bases, with 13 bases sitting between them. Germline V gene lookup returns CDR1 MNHEY and CDR2 SMNVEV (reference sequence). DNA of the CDR3: TGTGCCAGCAGGCCGCGCGGGTCTAAAAACATTCAGTACTTC. Translation: CASRPRGSKNIQYF.

The chain employs TRBV5-5 and TRBJ2-7, with a tentative D call TRBD2 (6 bases). The CDR3 extends over 14 amino acids. Germline CDR1 is SGHKS and CDR2 is YYEKEE (reference sequence). Between the trimmed V and J ends, which lost 9 bases and 2 bases, there was a span of 18 bases. Here the CDR3 reads CATSGQGGPYEQYV. The CDR3 region has the DNA TGTGCCACATCGGGGCAGGGAGGCCCCTACGAGCAGTACGTC.

This chain uses TRBV7-2 with TRBJ2-1; 11 positions match TRBD2. CDR1 is SGHTA and CDR2 is FQGNSA in the germline V gene. This CDR3 contains 15 residues. V was pared by 2 bases and J by 3 bases, with 0 bases of the junction left unmatched. CDR3 bases: TGTGCCAGCAGCTTACTAGCGGGGGGCTACAATGAGCAGTTCTTC. This codes for CASSLLAGGYNEQFF.

The V call is TRBV5-6, the J call TRBJ2-7; 11 bases map to TRBD2. The CDR3 contains 14 residues. Germline lookup yields CDR1 SGHDT and CDR2 YYEEEE. V was pared by 5 bases and J by 2 bases, with 3 bases of the junction left unmatched. The DNA for the CDR3 is TGTGCCAGCAGACTAGCGGGGGAGCCCTACGAGCAGTACTTC. Translating gives CASRLAGEPYEQYF.

The chain employs TRBV7-3 and TRBJ2-3; TRBD2 agrees at 8 bases. Germline V lookup: CDR1 SGHTA, CDR2 FQGTGA. Unmatched junction bases numbered 11, after V lost 4 bases and J lost 14 bases. There are 13 residues in the CDR3. CDR3 nucleotides: TGTGCCAGCAGCTCCAATAGCGGGGCCGTACCGTATTTT. Encoded protein: CASSSNSGAVPYF.

The chain joins TRBV7-3 to TRBJ1-6; 8 bases are shared with TRBD1. Germline loops: CDR1 SGHTA, CDR2 FQGTGA. V lost 4 bases and J lost 6; bases outside the gene matches: 5. The length of the CDR3 is 15 residues. Here the CDR3 reads CASSSGQGFNSPLHF. The CDR3 DNA is TGTGCCAGCAGCTCCGGACAGGGTTTTAATTCACCCCTCCACTTT.

This chain uses TRBV6-5 with TRBJ1-1; D gene uncertain. CDR1 and CDR2 from the germline V gene are MNHEY and SVGAGI. The CDR3 spans 15 residues. V lost 7 bases and J lost 3, with 18 bases in between. CDR3 protein: CASNQNLGYYTEAFF. CDR3 DNA sequence: TGTGCCAGCAATCAAAATCTCGGTTATTACACTGAAGCTTTCTTT.

CDR3: CASSLVWTRSGNQPQHF. The CDR3 DNA follows: TGTGCCAGCAGCTTAGTTTGGACACGGAGTGGCAATCAGCCCCAGCATTTT. The chain carries TRBV7-9 and TRBJ1-5; TRBD1 is a possible D gene (5 bases). CDR3 length: 17 amino acids. Trimming removed 1 base at V and 2 bases at J, with 15 bases between. CDR1 SEHNR and CDR2 FQNEAQ come from the germline V gene (reference sequence).

The V call is TRBV6-5, the J call TRBJ2-7, with unresolved D. The germline gives CDR1 MNHEY, CDR2 SVGAGI. The V and J ends lost 0 bases and 1 base respectively, with 13 bases between them. The CDR3 loop spans 16 amino acids. The CDR3 loop is CASSYSAGSTSYEQYV. Written as DNA, the CDR3 is TGTGCCAGCAGTTACTCGGCAGGTTCGACGTCCTACGAGCAGTACGTC.

This chain links TRBV18 with TRBJ2-1; no definite D call. V was cut by 5 bases and J by 4 bases, with 12 bases left in between. There are 14 residues in the CDR3. The germline CDR1 and CDR2 sequences are KGHSH and LQKENI. The CDR3, as DNA: TGTGCCAGCTCATTGAGTTCCCTATACAATGAGCAGTTCTTC. Translated: CASSLSSLYNEQFF.

V and J are TRBV20-1 and TRBJ1-3; D gene ambiguous. Trimming took off 3 bases at V and 4 bases at J, with 7 bases between the two ends. The V gene's germline CDR1 is DFQATT and CDR2 SNEGSKA (reference sequence). The CDR3 loop spans 12 amino acids. The CDR3 bases are TGCAGTGCTAGTCAGGACGGAAACACCATATATTTT. This translates into CSASQDGNTIYF.

The chain links TRBV24-1 to TRBJ2-7; tentative D call: TRBD1 (9 bases). From germline, CDR1 is KGHDR and CDR2 SFDVKD. The V end was cut by 8 bases, the J end by 2 bases, with 18 bases between. This CDR3 has 15 residues. For the CDR3, the DNA is TGTGCCACCACCGGGGGGGGACAGGGAACCTACGAGCAGTACGTC. Translated: CATTGGGQGTYEQYV.

The genes are TRBV18 and TRBJ1-2; 9 nucleotides match TRBD1. In germline, CDR1 is KGHSH, CDR2 LQKENI. The CDR3 covers 16 residues. The V segment lost 0 bases and the J segment 4 bases; nucleotides outside the gene matches: 6. CDR3 sequence reads: CASSPPRGTGPYGYTF. Written as DNA, the CDR3 is TGTGCCAGCTCACCACCACGCGGGACAGGGCCCTATGGCTACACCTTC.

The chain employs TRBV29-1 and TRBJ2-7; D perhaps matches TRBD1 (6 bases). CDR3 size: 17 residues. V lost 6 bases, J lost 1 base, and 25 bases lay in between. Germline V gene lookup returns CDR1 SQVTM and CDR2 ANQGSEA. CDR3 coding DNA: TGCAGCGTGGCCCAAACGATATGGGGGCTAACGTCCTACGAGCAGTACTTC. Encoded protein: CSVAQTIWGLTSYEQYF.

For the CDR3, the DNA is TGTGCCAGCAGCGACAGGGAATATAATTCACCCCTCCACTTT. Amino acid sequence: CASSDREYNSPLHF. The rearrangement uses TRBV5-6 and TRBJ1-6, with 7 bases identical to TRBD1. With 4 bases clipped from V and 4 bases from J, the junction kept 2 bases outside the gene matches. Germline assignment: CDR1 SGHDT and CDR2 YYEEEE. The CDR3 loop spans 14 amino acids.

V gene TRBV12-3 or TRBV12-4 combines with J gene TRBJ2-1; TRBD2 is a possible D gene (5 bases). This CDR3 has 12 amino acids. Trimming left V 7 bases short and J 3 bases short, with 7 bases between. The DNA of the CDR3 is TGTGCCAGCACCCGGGGCTACAATGAGCAGTTCTTC. Protein product: CASTRGYNEQFF.